The 10 T cell receptor beta chains below were found in one sample sequenced in a study of T cells after yellow fever vaccination (dated by TCRdb to about 2019). Read against the paper, the sample's treatment or condition label means: live attenuated yellow fever vaccine strain. The library relied on 5' RACE. Data came from an Illumina HiSeq 2500. TCRdb reworked the public reads: Q25 trimming with fastp, MiXCR clone assembly, productive beta chains retained. Rows with one shared CDR3 protein collapse into an entry with the most common genes and DNA. For this sample there are around 250,000 distinct CDR3 sequences; less than 9% appear just once. The biggest ten clones account for roughly 0.9% of the sample. Here the sequenced sample was CD4+ T cells sorted from PBMCs, taken 15 days after the yellow fever booster vaccination. The receptors were sampled from a man aged 30 to 39 who received the YFV17D yellow fever vaccine.

In this sample, this clonotype turned up a few times. The J gene is TRBJ2-7, the V gene TRBV20-1, with a possible D match to TRBD1 (6 bases). Germline V gives CDR1 DFQATT, CDR2 SNEGSKA (reference sequence). The CDR3 runs to 14 residues. The ends were cut back, 5 bases at V and 2 bases at J, with 16 bases in the middle. Here the CDR3 reads CSASPDRAAYEQYF. Written as DNA, the CDR3 is TGCAGTGCTTCCCCGGACAGAGCAGCCTACGAGCAGTACTTC.

The chain has TRBV5-1 and TRBJ2-7; weak D call: TRBD2 (5 bases). The CDR3 loop spans 17 amino acids. In germline, CDR1 is SGHRS, CDR2 YFSETQ. V gave up 3 bases and J gave up 7 bases, with 26 bases separating them. In nucleotides, the CDR3 is TGCGCCAGCAGCTCCCCCGCTGATGAGCCATCACGGGAAGAGCAGTACTTC. As protein: CASSSPADEPSREEQYF.

The CDR3 DNA reads as TGTGCCAGCAGCTCCCGACAGGGAAGGGCCGGGGAGCTGTTTTTT. Protein product: CASSSRQGRAGELFF. This chain uses TRBV7-2 with TRBJ2-2; the match to TRBD1 covers 7 bases. J lost 6 bases, V lost 4 bases, and 8 bases had no gene match. Germline assignment: CDR1 SGHTA and CDR2 FQGNSA. CDR3 length equals 15 residues.

To note about this clonotype: The limits of the CDR3 on the DNA are not certain, so only TCRdb's listed CDR3 is given. The V gene is TRBV7-5, the J gene TRBJ2-3. TRBV7-5 is recorded as a pseudogene. The CDR3 has 17 residues if both end residues are counted. The CDR3 region is CISVPEAHGLVTDTQYF.

This clonotype was counted only a few times. The chain combines TRBV24-1 with TRBJ2-2; TRBD1 agrees at 8 bases. V was clipped by 4 bases and J by 6 bases; unmatched bases: 9. Germline V CDR1 and CDR2: KGHDR, SFDVKD. The CDR3 length is 16 residues. In nucleotides, the CDR3 is TGTGCCACCAGTGACCAAGACAGGGGAGGCTCCGGGGAGCTGTTTTTT. This translates into CATSDQDRGGSGELFF.

This clonotype was counted between two and nine times. The chain's CDR3 is CASSPRDRGRFTEAFF. The DNA of the CDR3 is TGTGCCAGCAGTCCTCGGGACAGGGGGCGCTTCACTGAAGCTTTCTTT. The chain links TRBV6-1 to TRBJ1-1, with 12 positions matching TRBD1. In germline, CDR1 is MNHNS, CDR2 SASEGT. The CDR3 has 16 residues. J gave up 4 bases and V 5 bases, and 8 bases lay outside the gene matches.

The rearrangement links TRBV4-3 to TRBJ2-2; D is perhaps TRBD1 (6 bases). The CDR3 contains 19 residues. Germline CDR1 and CDR2: LGHNA and YSLEER. With 0 bases removed from V and 2 bases from J, the gap between germline ends came to 19 bases. This CDR3 is CASSQDPPGGYLNTGELFF. The CDR3 DNA follows: TGCGCCAGCAGCCAAGACCCCCCTGGGGGCTACCTAAACACCGGGGAGCTGTTTTTT.

The gene calls are TRBV4-3 and TRBJ2-1, with a weak D call TRBD1 (5 bases). V lost 0 bases to trimming and J lost 10 bases, with 10 bases between them. The CDR3 totals 13 residues. Germline V CDR1 and CDR2: LGHNA, YSLEER. The CDR3 region is CASSQDVDREQFF. CDR3 nucleotide sequence: TGCGCCAGCAGCCAAGATGTAGACAGAGAGCAGTTCTTC.

Many counts were recorded for this clonotype. The V call is TRBV6-2 or TRBV6-3, the J call TRBJ2-1, with D possibly matching TRBD2 (6 bases). The CDR3 runs 14 residues. Germline assignment: CDR1 MNHEY and CDR2 SVGEGT. The ends were cut back, 8 bases at V and 5 bases at J, with 16 bases in the middle. The CDR3 protein is CASPLAGRNNEQFF. The CDR3 DNA follows: TGTGCCAGCCCCCTGGCGGGAAGGAACAATGAGCAGTTCTTC.

The V call is TRBV12-3 or TRBV12-4, the J call TRBJ2-1; D is ambiguous. The V end lost 5 bases, the J end lost 4 bases, and 15 bases lay between the germline ends. This CDR3 spans 15 amino acids. CDR3 residues: CASSRLGSGYNEQFF. CDR3 coding DNA: TGTGCCAGCAGTCGACTGGGGTCGGGTTACAATGAGCAGTTCTTC.